Listed below are T cell receptor beta chains from one sample, sequenced in a study of blood T cell repertoires in COVID-19. The data were produced by immunoSEQ multiplex PCR, yet TCRdb's version contains in-frame clones alone and is incomplete. Among under 200,000 clones listed, 65% to 85% were seen once. Sequences were obtained from peripheral blood. These receptors were taken from a woman aged 80 or over with acute or convalescent COVID-19. CDR3s include the opening cysteine and the closing phenylalanine or tryptophan. A D gene is named only where the DNA matches it firmly. Size tells how often a clone was seen (once, few, many) or the class of an expanded clone, and some rows leave it out.

j_gene	d_gene	abundance	v_gene	CDR3aa	CDR3nt
TRBJ2-2	TRBD1	NA	TRBV7-2	CASSYAGTGVTGELFF	TGTGCCAGCAGCTACGCCGGGACAGGGGTAACCGGGGAGCTGTTTTTT
TRBJ1-5	NA	NA	TRBV19	CASTPSVAGVGQPQHF	TGTGCCAGTACCCCCTCGGTCGCAGGGGTGGGGCAGCCCCAGCATTTT
TRBJ2-7	TRBD1	NA	TRBV27	CASSPSWTGRDEQYF	TGTGCCAGCAGTCCTAGCTGGACAGGGCGGGACGAGCAGTACTTC
TRBJ2-2	NA	NA	TRBV30	CAWSTVPINTGELFF	TGTGCCTGGAGTACAGTCCCTATCAACACCGGGGAGCTGTTTTTT
TRBJ1-1	TRBD1	once	TRBV18	CASSLDWDREDTEAFF	TGTGCCAGCTCACTAGACTGGGACAGGGAGGACACTGAAGCTTTCTTT
TRBJ2-1	NA	NA	TRBV19	CASNPPGSGSHEQFF	TGTGCCAGTAATCCCCCGGGGTCGGGTTCCCATGAGCAGTTCTTC
TRBJ2-3	NA	NA	TRBV7-9	CASSKGTSTDTQYF	TGTGCCAGCAGCAAAGGGACTAGCACAGATACGCAGTATTTT
TRBJ1-2	TRBD1	NA	TRBV7-9	CASSLKGADGYTF	TGTGCCAGCAGCTTAAAGGGGGCTGATGGCTACACCTTC
TRBJ2-7	NA	NA	TRBV19	CASRAGQEQYF	TGTGCCAGTAGAGCTGGGCAAGAGCAGTACTTC
TRBJ2-2	TRBD2	NA	TRBV9	CASSKTSGSSTGELFF	TGTGCCAGCAGCAAAACTAGCGGGAGTAGCACCGGGGAGCTGTTTTTT
TRBJ1-5	TRBD1	NA	TRBV7-2	CASSIRDREGQPQHF	TGTGCCAGCAGCATCCGGGACAGGGAGGGACAGCCCCAGCATTTT
TRBJ2-2	NA	few	TRBV7-2	CASSLRLLASGELFF	TGTGCCAGCAGCTTACGTCTACTAGCTTCCGGGGAGCTGTTTTTT
TRBJ1-2	TRBD1	NA	TRBV6-1	CASSERWGGQGAVGGYTF	TGTGCCAGCAGTGAAAGGTGGGGCGGTCAGGGGGCGGTTGGTGGCTACACCTTC
TRBJ1-1	TRBD1	few	TRBV10-3	CAISWGMGQGGTEAFF	TGTGCCATCAGTTGGGGGATGGGACAGGGCGGTACTGAAGCTTTCTTT
TRBJ2-1	TRBD2	NA	TRBV5-1	CASSLAGGNEQFF	TGCGCCAGCAGCTTGGCCGGGGGGAATGAGCAGTTCTTC
TRBJ1-1	TRBD1	NA	TRBV6-5	CASTLTGHTEAFF	TGTGCCAGCACCCTGACAGGGCACACTGAAGCTTTCTTT
TRBJ2-3	NA	NA	TRBV18	CASSLLTPGVRPDTQYF	TGTGCCAGCTCACTTCTGACTCCAGGGGTTCGGCCAGATACGCAGTATTTT
TRBJ1-1	TRBD1	NA	TRBV7-2	CASSLDTTGQAFF	TGTGCCAGCAGCTTAGATACGACAGGGCAAGCTTTCTTT
TRBJ2-7	NA	NA	TRBV30	CAWRGSYSYEQYF	TGTGCCTGGAGGGGCAGCTACTCCTACGAGCAGTACTTC
TRBJ2-7	NA	NA	TRBV7-9	CASSFRGNSYEQYF	TGTGCCAGCAGCTTCCGGGGAAACTCCTACGAGCAGTACTTC
TRBJ1-5	TRBD1	many	TRBV7-9	CASSTGERPQHF	TGTGCCAGCAGCACAGGGGAGAGGCCCCAGCATTTT
TRBJ2-2	NA	NA	TRBV19	CATSGTANTGELFF	TGTGCCACCTCAGGGACTGCGAACACCGGGGAGCTGTTTTTT
TRBJ2-4	NA	NA	TRBV2	CASSEAMTLGANQYF	TGTGCCAGCAGTGAAGCGATGACGCTGGGGGCGAACCAGTACTTC
TRBJ1-4	NA	NA	TRBV24-1	CATSLPLNQGTNEKLFF	TGTGCCACCAGTCTCCCACTCAATCAGGGTACTAATGAAAAACTGTTTTTT
TRBJ1-5	TRBD1	NA	TRBV11-2	CASSPGPGGNQPQHF	TGTGCCAGCAGTCCAGGGCCAGGGGGTAACCAGCCCCAGCATTTT
TRBJ2-2	NA	NA	TRBV7-6	CASSLGYRETGELFF	TGTGCCAGCAGCTTGGGGTACAGGGAAACCGGGGAGCTGTTTTTT
TRBJ1-2	TRBD1	NA	TRBV6-5	CASIAGGTYGYTF	TGTGCCAGCATCGCAGGGGGGACGTATGGCTACACCTTC
TRBJ2-5	TRBD2	NA	TRBV12-5	CASGLVSGMEETQYF	TGTGCTAGTGGTTTGGTGAGCGGGATGGAAGAGACCCAGTACTTC
TRBJ2-4	TRBD1	NA	TRBV6-5	CASSYATGENIQYF	TGTGCCAGCAGTTACGCGACAGGGGAAAACATTCAGTACTTC
TRBJ1-3	TRBD1	NA	TRBV5-4	CASSLGGQAARGNTIYF	TGTGCCAGCAGCTTGGGGGGACAGGCCGCTCGGGGAAACACCATATATTTT
TRBJ1-1	NA	NA	TRBV6-5	CASKPGDYMNTEAFF	TGTGCCAGCAAACCAGGGGACTACATGAACACTGAAGCTTTCTTT
TRBJ1-1	NA	NA	TRBV5-1	CASRPIQGKIEAFF	TGCGCCAGCAGGCCTATACAGGGTAAAATTGAAGCTTTCTTT
TRBJ2-3	TRBD2	NA	TRBV7-9	CASSNRDYLGDTQYF	TGTGCCAGCAGCAACCGGGACTACCTAGGGGATACGCAGTATTTT
TRBJ2-5	NA	NA	TRBV7-2	CASSLTRNQETQYF	TGTGCCAGCAGCTTGACACGGAACCAAGAGACCCAGTACTTC
TRBJ1-4	TRBD1	NA	TRBV30	CAWTGTGYEKLFF	TGTGCCTGGACCGGGACAGGGTATGAAAAACTGTTTTTT
TRBJ2-5	NA	NA	TRBV18	CASSPRASGVQETQYF	TGTGCCAGCTCACCGAGGGCCTCAGGGGTCCAAGAGACCCAGTACTTC
TRBJ1-1	TRBD1	few	TRBV18	CASSLGQAENTEAFF	TGTGCCAGCTCTTTGGGACAGGCAGAGAACACTGAAGCTTTCTTT
TRBJ1-1	TRBD1	NA	TRBV27	CASSPTTGATSMNTEAFF	TGTGCCAGCAGTCCCACGACAGGGGCGACCTCCATGAACACTGAAGCTTTCTTT
TRBJ1-1	TRBD1	NA	TRBV7-2	CASSLGQLNTEAFF	TGTGCCAGCAGCTTGGGACAGTTGAACACTGAAGCTTTCTTT
TRBJ1-2	NA	NA	TRBV6-6	CASRSTGTSYGYTF	TGTGCCAGCAGATCCACAGGGACGAGCTATGGCTACACCTTC
TRBJ2-5	TRBD2	NA	TRBV14	CASSQGLAGRKTQYF	TGTGCCAGCAGCCAAGGACTAGCGGGGCGGAAGACCCAGTACTTC
TRBJ1-2	NA	once	TRBV19	CAGRPRGDYGYTF	TGTGCCGGTCGACCCCGCGGGGACTATGGCTACACCTTC
TRBJ2-7	NA	NA	TRBV27	CASSLSRVSVDEQYF	TGTGCCAGCAGTTTATCGCGGGTAAGCGTTGACGAGCAGTACTTC
TRBJ2-5	NA	few	TRBV27	CASSRTGIRETQYF	TGTGCCAGCAGTCGAACAGGGATCCGGGAGACCCAGTACTTC
TRBJ2-1	TRBD1	NA	TRBV7-2	CASSLVSGTGYNEQFF	TGTGCCAGCAGCTTAGTTTCTGGGACAGGGTACAATGAGCAGTTCTTC
TRBJ1-1	NA	NA	TRBV6-6	CASTLRDTEAFF	TGTGCCAGCACTCTCCGGGACACTGAAGCTTTCTTT